This T cell receptor (beta chain) comes out of a study of T-cell reconstitution after alpha-beta-depleted transplantation in children. Study-level results: The origin of high day-60 TCRbeta diversity in some patients lay in surviving recipient T cells and thymic progenitors. The origin of alpha-beta T cells about two months after transplant was reportedly several hundred expanded graft clones. At one year after transplant, newly produced T cells mostly accounted for T-cell counts and diversity.

This CDR3 region has 17 residues. With 6 bases clipped from V and 2 bases from J, the junction kept 12 bases outside the gene matches. This clonotype was counted many times. Its antigen is unidentified. The authors prepared the TCRbeta library with unique molecular identifiers. TCRdb called the PCR reads again in MiXCR, with one record for every CDR3 protein. Among about 500,000 distinct CDR3 sequences listed, roughly an eighth were seen once. The sequence came from a female patient aged 2-9 years who had a stem cell transplant for aplastic anemia, so the T cells may come from the graft donor. Sequences were derived from PBMCs, mostly from graft donor cells, sampled 180 days after TCRalphabeta/CD19-depleted stem cell transplant. V and J are TRBV12-3 or TRBV12-4 and TRBJ2-2; the match to TRBD2 covers 7 bases. CDR3: CASRQRAGRDNTGELFF. The CDR3 region has the DNA TGTGCCAGCAGACAAAGGGCGGGGAGGGATAACACCGGGGAGCTGTTTTTT.